This T cell receptor beta chain is drawn from a study of T cell responses to AZD1222 COVID-19 vaccine. Notes on the study in general: Donors, mostly white British, included more females; clonal diversity was possibly underestimated.

Sequencing was performed with immunoSEQ multiplex PCR; in TCRdb, only in-frame clones are kept and a portion is missing. The sample comprises approximately 92,000 clones, around 93% of which are singletons, and approximately 8.3% rests with the top ten. As for this clone: The antigen is unknown.

The sequence derives from an adult in good health. This specimen consisted of peripheral blood, obtained on day 0 of AZD1222 vaccination.

The CDR3 spells CASSQGTGELFF. CDR3 DNA sequence: TGTGCCAGCAGCCAGGGGACCGGGGAGCTGTTTTTT. This rearrangement joins TRBV12-3 or TRBV12-4 to TRBJ2-2; perhaps TRBD1 as D (6 bases). V was trimmed by 6 bases and J by 5 bases, leaving 7 bases between them. The CDR3 is 12 amino acids.